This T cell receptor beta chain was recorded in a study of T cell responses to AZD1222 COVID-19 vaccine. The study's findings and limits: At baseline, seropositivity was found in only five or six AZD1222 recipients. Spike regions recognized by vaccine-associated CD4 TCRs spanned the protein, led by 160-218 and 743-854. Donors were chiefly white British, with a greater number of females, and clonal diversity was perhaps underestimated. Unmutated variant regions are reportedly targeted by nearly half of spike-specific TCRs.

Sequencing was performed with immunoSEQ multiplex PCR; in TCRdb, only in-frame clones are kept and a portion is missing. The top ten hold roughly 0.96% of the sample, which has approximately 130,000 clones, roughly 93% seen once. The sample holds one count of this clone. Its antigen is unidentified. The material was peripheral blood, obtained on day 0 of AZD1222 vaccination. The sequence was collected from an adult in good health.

The CDR3 region is CATSTTGGQPQHF. The CDR3 region has the DNA TGTGCCACTTCTACAACAGGGGGTCAGCCCCAGCATTTT. The chain combines TRBV10-3 with TRBJ1-5, with TRBD1 matching 8 bases. With V trimmed by 10 bases and J by 6 bases, 8 bases remained unmatched. Germline CDR1 is ENHRY and CDR2 is SYGVKD. The CDR3 is 13 residues long.